Included here is one TCR beta chain sequence, with context. What it binds is not known. These data are taken from a study of T cell repertoires in cytomegalovirus infection. TCRdb passed the reads through MiXCR, listing each CDR3 protein once. The table includes about 700,000 distinct CDR3 sequences, roughly 33% detected once. CDR3 length: 15 residues. Germline values: CDR1 MNHNS, CDR2 SASEGT. The junction had 11 bases not matched to a gene; V was cut back by 7 bases and J by 3 bases. The TCR comes from a human donor in good health (CMV status not recorded). Some clones in this sample may be carry-over from other donors' samples. Sequencing was performed on cultured PBMCs, taken from culture after CMV antigen stimulation. This sequence joins TRBV6-1 and TRBJ1-1; 7 bases line up with TRBD1. CDR3 nucleotide sequence: TGTGCCAGCACAGAAACAGGGGCGTTAGACACTGAAGCTTTCTTT. Its translation: CASTETGALDTEAFF.